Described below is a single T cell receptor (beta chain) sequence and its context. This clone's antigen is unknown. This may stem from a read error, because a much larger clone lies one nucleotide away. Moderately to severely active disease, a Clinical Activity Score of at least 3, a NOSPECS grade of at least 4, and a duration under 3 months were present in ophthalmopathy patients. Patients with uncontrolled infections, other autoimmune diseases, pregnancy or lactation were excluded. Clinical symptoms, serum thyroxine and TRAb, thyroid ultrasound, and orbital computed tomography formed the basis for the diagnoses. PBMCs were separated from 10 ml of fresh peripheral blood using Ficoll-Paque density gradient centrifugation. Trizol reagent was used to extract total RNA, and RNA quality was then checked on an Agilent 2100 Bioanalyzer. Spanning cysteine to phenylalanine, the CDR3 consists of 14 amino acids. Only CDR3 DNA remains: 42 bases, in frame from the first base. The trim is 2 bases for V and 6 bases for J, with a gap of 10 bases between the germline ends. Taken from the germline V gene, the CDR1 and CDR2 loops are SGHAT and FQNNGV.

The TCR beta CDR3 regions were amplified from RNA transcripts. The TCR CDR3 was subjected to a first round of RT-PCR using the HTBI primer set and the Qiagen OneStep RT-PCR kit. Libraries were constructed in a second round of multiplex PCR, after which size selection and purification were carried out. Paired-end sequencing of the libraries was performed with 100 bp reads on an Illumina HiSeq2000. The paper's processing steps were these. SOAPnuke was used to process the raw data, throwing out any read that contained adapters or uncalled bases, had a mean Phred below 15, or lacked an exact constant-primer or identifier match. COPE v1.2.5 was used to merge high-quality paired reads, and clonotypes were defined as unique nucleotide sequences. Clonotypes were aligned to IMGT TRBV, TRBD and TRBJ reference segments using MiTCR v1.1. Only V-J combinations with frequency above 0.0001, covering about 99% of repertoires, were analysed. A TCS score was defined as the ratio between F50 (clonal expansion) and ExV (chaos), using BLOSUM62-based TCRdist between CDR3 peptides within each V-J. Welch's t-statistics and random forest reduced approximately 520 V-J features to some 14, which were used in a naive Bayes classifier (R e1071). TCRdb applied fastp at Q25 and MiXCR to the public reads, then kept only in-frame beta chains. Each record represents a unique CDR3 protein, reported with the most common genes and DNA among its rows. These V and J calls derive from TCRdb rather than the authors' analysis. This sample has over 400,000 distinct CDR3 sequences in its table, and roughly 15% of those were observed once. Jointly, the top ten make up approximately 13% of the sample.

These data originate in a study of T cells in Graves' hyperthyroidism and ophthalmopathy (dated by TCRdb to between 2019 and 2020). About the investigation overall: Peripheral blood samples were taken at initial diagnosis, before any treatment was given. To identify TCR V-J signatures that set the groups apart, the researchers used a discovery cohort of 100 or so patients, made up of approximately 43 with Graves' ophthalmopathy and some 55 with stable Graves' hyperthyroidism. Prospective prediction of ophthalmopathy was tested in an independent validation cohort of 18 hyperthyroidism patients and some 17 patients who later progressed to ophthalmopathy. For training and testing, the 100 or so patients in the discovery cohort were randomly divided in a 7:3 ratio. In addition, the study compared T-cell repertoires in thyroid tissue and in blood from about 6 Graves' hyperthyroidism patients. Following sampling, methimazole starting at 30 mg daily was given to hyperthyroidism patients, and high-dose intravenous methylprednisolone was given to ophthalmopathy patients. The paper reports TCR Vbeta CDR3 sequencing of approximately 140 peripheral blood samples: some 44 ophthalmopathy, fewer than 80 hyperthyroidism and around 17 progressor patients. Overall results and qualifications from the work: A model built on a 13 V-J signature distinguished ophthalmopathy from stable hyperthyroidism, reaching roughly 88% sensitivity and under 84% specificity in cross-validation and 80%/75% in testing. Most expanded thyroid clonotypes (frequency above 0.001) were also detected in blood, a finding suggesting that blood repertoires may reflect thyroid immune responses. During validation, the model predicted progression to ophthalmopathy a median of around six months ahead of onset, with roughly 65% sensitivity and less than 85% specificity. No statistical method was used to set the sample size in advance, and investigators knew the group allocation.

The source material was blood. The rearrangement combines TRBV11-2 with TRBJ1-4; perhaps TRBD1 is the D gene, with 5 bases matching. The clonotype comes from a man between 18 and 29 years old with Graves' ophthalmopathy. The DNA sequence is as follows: TGTGCCAGCAGCTTATGGCAGGGCTATGAAAAACTGTTTTTT. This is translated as CASSLWQGYEKLFF.